The TCR beta chain under discussion was sequenced for a study of ipilimumab plus nivolumab after autologous stem cell transplantation. Starting 14 to 28 days after autologous transplant, ipilimumab 1 mg/kg was given. Sequencing was performed with immunoSEQ multiplex PCR; in TCRdb, only in-frame clones are kept and a portion is missing. The table lists a few thousand clones, roughly nine tenths of them singletons. The specimen comprised PBMCs, sampled in a trial of ipilimumab plus nivolumab as post-transplant consolidation. The TCR comes from a male donor with multiple myeloma.

The CDR3 here is CASTREALIPYNEQFF. The DNA for the CDR3 is TGTGCCAGCACCAGGGAAGCGCTTATTCCCTACAATGAGCAGTTCTTC. The J gene is TRBJ2-1, the V gene TRBV28, with a tentative D call TRBD1 (5 bases). This CDR3 is 16 amino acids long. V dropped 7 bases and J dropped 2 bases, with 18 bases sitting between them. The germline gives CDR1 MDHEN, CDR2 SYDVKM.